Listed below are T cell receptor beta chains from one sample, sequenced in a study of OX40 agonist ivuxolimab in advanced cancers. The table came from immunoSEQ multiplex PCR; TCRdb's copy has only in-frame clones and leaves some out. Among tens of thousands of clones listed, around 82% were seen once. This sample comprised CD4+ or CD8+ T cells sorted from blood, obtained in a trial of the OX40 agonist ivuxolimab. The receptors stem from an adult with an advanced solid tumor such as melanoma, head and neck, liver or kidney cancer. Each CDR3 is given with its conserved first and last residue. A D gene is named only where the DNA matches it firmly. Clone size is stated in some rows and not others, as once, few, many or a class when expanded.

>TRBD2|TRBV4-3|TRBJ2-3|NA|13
CASSQRRGETQYF
TGCGCCAGCAGCCAAAGGCGGGGGGAAACGCAGTATTTT
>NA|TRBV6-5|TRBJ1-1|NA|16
CASSYGRGKGDTEAFF
TGTGCCAGCAGTTACGGTCGGGGTAAGGGTGACACTGAAGCTTTCTTT
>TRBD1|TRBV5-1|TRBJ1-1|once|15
CASSPTGTGNTEAFF
TGCGCCAGCAGCCCAACCGGGACAGGGAACACTGAAGCTTTCTTT
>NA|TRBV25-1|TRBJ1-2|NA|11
CASSVYEGYTF
TGTGCCAGCAGTGTATACGAAGGCTACACCTTC
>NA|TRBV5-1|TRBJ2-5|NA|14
CASSLEVGRETQYF
TGCGCCAGCAGCTTGGAAGTGGGTCGGGAGACCCAGTACTTC
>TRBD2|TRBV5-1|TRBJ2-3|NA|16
CASSRAGTTITDTQYF
TGCGCCAGCAGCAGGGCCGGGACTACCATCACAGATACGCAGTATTTT
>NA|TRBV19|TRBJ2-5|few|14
CASSLSTGAGAQYF
TGTGCCAGTAGTCTCTCCACGGGAGCTGGGGCCCAGTACTTC
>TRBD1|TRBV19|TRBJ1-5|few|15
CASSKGTGLNQPQHF
TGTGCCAGTAGTAAGGGGACAGGGCTCAATCAGCCCCAGCATTTT
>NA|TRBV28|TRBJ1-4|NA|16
CASSLVDHWTNEKLFF
TGTGCCAGCAGTTTAGTGGACCACTGGACTAATGAAAAACTGTTTTTT
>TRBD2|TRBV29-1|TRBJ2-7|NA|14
CSARTSGGIGEQYF
TGCAGCGCTCGGACTAGCGGGGGGATTGGCGAGCAGTACTTC
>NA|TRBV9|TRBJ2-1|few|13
CASSVEWGTEQFF
TGTGCCAGCAGCGTAGAGTGGGGCACTGAGCAGTTCTTC
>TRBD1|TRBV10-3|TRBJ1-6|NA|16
CAIRTRDRESNSPLHF
TGTGCCATCAGGACCCGGGACAGGGAGTCGAATTCACCCCTCCACTTT